This T cell receptor beta chain comes out of a study of blood T cell repertoires in COVID-19. Study summary: Material from acute and convalescent COVID-19 was sourced from the United States, Italy and Spain. PBMCs, B-cell-depleted T cells, or T cells were the source of the cDNA or gDNA that made up the material.

The CDR3 runs to 15 residues. V was cut by 2 bases and J by 2 bases, with 12 bases left in between. The V gene's germline CDR1 is SEHNR and CDR2 FQNEAQ (reference sequence). In the original workflow: Estimation of nucleated cell counts relied on the amplification of reference gene primers. The assay was immunoSEQ multiplex PCR, and TCRdb's table has in-frame clones only and misses some. V and J calls and clone size are as listed in that table; D and trimming were resolved from the DNA. The table lists 85,000 to 100,000 clones, 88% of them singletons. One Seattle source followed patients from active infection through their disease course.

Sequences were obtained from peripheral blood. V gene TRBV7-9 combines with J gene TRBJ2-5; tentatively, D is TRBD2 (5 bases). This clonotype originated in a man aged 45-65 years with COVID-19, enrolled during active disease. The CDR3 protein is CASSLLRVRQETQYF. CDR3 nucleotides: TGTGCCAGCAGCTTATTGAGGGTCCGGCAAGAGACCCAGTACTTC.